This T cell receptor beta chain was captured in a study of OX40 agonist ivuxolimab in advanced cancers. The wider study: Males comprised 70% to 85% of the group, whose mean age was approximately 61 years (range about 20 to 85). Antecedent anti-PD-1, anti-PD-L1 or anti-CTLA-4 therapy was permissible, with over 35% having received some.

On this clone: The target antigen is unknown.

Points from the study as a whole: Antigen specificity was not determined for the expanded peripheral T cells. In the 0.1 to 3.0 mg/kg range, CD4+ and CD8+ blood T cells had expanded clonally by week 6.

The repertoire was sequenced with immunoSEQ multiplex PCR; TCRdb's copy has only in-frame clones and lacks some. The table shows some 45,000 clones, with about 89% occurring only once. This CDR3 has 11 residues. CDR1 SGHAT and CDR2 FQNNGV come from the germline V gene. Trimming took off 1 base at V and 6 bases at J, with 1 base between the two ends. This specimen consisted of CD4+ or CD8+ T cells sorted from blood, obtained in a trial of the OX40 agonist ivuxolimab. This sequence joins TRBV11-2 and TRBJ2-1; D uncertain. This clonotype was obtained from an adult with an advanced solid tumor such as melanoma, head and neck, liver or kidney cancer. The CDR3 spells CASSLVNEQFF. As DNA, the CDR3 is TGTGCCAGCAGCTTAGTCAATGAGCAGTTCTTC.